These T cell receptor beta chains were read from a single sample in a study of cytomegalovirus exposure and HLA in healthy donors. Here immunoSEQ multiplex PCR was the method, and the copy in TCRdb shows in-frame clones only, minus some. The sample consists of fewer than 130,000 clones, 70% of them appearing once. Sequenced material: PBMCs. The receptors derive from a man aged 35-49 years in good health and CMV-seropositive. CDR3s include the opening cysteine and the closing phenylalanine or tryptophan. A D gene is named only where the DNA matches it firmly. Clone size is not always given. Where it is, it says once, few, many or a class for expanded clones.

cdr3_nt	cdr3_aa	d_call	v_call	j_call	clone_size
TGTGCCAGCAGTTACGGGGCGGGGGGTTACGATGAGCAGTTCTTC	CASSYGAGGYDEQFF	TRBD2	TRBV6-5	TRBJ2-1	-
TGTGCCAGCAGTCTGACTCGCTCGGGGTACAATGAGCAGTTCTTC	CASSLTRSGYNEQFF	-	TRBV27	TRBJ2-1	-
TGTGCCACGAGCTTCGGACAGGCGAACACTGAAGCTTTCTTT	CATSFGQANTEAFF	TRBD1	TRBV14	TRBJ1-1	few
TGTGCCAGCAGCACGGGACAGGGGGAGCCGGGCTACACCTTC	CASSTGQGEPGYTF	TRBD1	TRBV5-4	TRBJ1-2	-
TGTGCCAGTAGCGAACTAGCGGGATCTAGCACAGATACGCAGTATTTT	CASSELAGSSTDTQYF	TRBD2	TRBV19	TRBJ2-3	-
TGTGCCAGCAGTGATAGAGAAAATCAGCCCCAGCATTTT	CASSDRENQPQHF	-	TRBV6-1	TRBJ1-5	few
TGCGCCAGCAGCCCGACGGGACAGGGTATGGACACTGAAGCTTTCTTT	CASSPTGQGMDTEAFF	TRBD1	TRBV4-3	TRBJ1-1	-
TGTGCCAGCACCCCCGGGGATCCCGGGGAGCTGTTTTTT	CASTPGDPGELFF	-	TRBV2	TRBJ2-2	-
TGTGCCTCGTATCTAGAGGATGGCAATGAGCAGTTCTTC	CASYLEDGNEQFF	-	TRBV30	TRBJ2-1	-
TGTGCCAGCAGTTACCTCCTAGCGGGAGGCAAAGAGACCCAGTACTTC	CASSYLLAGGKETQYF	TRBD2	TRBV6-5	TRBJ2-5	few
TGCGCCAGCAGCAAAGACAGGCCAGGGAACTTGGACACTGAAGCTTTCTTT	CASSKDRPGNLDTEAFF	-	TRBV5-1	TRBJ1-1	-
TGTGCCAGCTCACCCCTCTCTAGCGGGAGCGCCTCTGGGGCCAACGTCCTGACTTTC	CASSPLSSGSASGANVLTF	TRBD2	TRBV18	TRBJ2-6	-
TGTGCCAGTAGTAGCCCGGGGAGCGGTACCTTCACAGATACGCAGTATTTT	CASSSPGSGTFTDTQYF	-	TRBV19	TRBJ2-3	-
TGTGCCAGCAGCCTTCCAGCGGGAACAGGCGAGCAGTACTTC	CASSLPAGTGEQYF	TRBD2	TRBV7-9	TRBJ2-7	-
TGTGCCACCAGCAGAGGCCTCGGGACAGGGGCTAATGAAAAACTGTTTTTT	CATSRGLGTGANEKLFF	TRBD1	TRBV15	TRBJ1-4	-
TGTGCCAGCAGCGTAGAAGGGACAGTGAACACTGAAGCTTTCTTT	CASSVEGTVNTEAFF	TRBD1	TRBV9	TRBJ1-1	-
TGTGCCACCAGCGGCGGGACTAGCGGGGAGACCCAGTACTTC	CATSGGTSGETQYF	TRBD2	TRBV15	TRBJ2-5	-
TGTGCCAGCAGCTTAGCGCGGGCTTCAGATACGCAGTATTTT	CASSLARASDTQYF	-	TRBV7-2	TRBJ2-3	-
TGTGCCAGCAGTGAATCGGACAGTTTCAACTATGGCTACACCTTC	CASSESDSFNYGYTF	-	TRBV6-1	TRBJ1-2	-
TGTGCCAGCAGGGGGGGACTAGCGGGAAACAATGAGCAGTTCTTC	CASRGGLAGNNEQFF	TRBD2	TRBV6-1	TRBJ2-1	few
TGTGCCAGCAGCTTGGGGACTGAGCTGACCGGGGAGCTGTTTTTT	CASSLGTELTGELFF	-	TRBV5-4	TRBJ2-2	few
TGCAGTGCGGGGACATCCTATACGCAGTATTTT	CSAGTSYTQYF	-	TRBV20-1	TRBJ2-3	-
TGCGCCAGCAGCTTGGTGGGTCCTCCGGGGGGCTACACCTTC	CASSLVGPPGGYTF	-	TRBV5-1	TRBJ1-2	-
TGTGCCAGCAGGAACAGGGGGGCAGATACGCAGTATTTT	CASRNRGADTQYF	TRBD1	TRBV6-5	TRBJ2-3	few
TGTGCCAGCAGCTTCGTCTCCTACAATGAGCAGTTCTTC	CASSFVSYNEQFF	-	TRBV7-2	TRBJ2-1	-
TGCGCCAGCAGGAGATTAAGAGACACCGGGGAGCTGTTTTTT	CASRRLRDTGELFF	-	TRBV4-1	TRBJ2-2	few
TGCGCCAGCAGCTTGGTAGGTCAGGGGGCCTACGAGCAGTACTTC	CASSLVGQGAYEQYF	TRBD1	TRBV5-1	TRBJ2-7	-
TGCGCCAGCAGCAGACAGGGTTTGAATACTGAAGCTTTCTTT	CASSRQGLNTEAFF	TRBD1	TRBV4-3	TRBJ1-1	-
TGTGCCAGCAGCTATCCTCACGGGGGGAAAGATACGCAGTATTTT	CASSYPHGGKDTQYF	TRBD2	TRBV7-9	TRBJ2-3	few